This is a list of T cell receptor beta chains from one sample in a study of T cells in Graves' hyperthyroidism and ophthalmopathy. TCRdb independently ran MiXCR on the multiplex PCR reads; one entry per CDR3 protein. The sample shows some 500,000 distinct CDR3 sequences, approximately 15% of them seen only once. Sample: blood. Receptor source: a woman between 18 and 30 years old with Graves' hyperthyroidism. The CDR3 runs from the conserved cysteine through the conserved F or W. Fields, in order: CDR3 DNA, CDR3 protein, J gene, V gene, clone size, D gene. A D gene is named only where the DNA matches it firmly. Where a row states a size, it is once, few, many or the class of an expanded clone; other rows omit it.

CDR3nt: TGTGCCAGCAGTGAGGACAGGGGGAACTACGAGCAGTACTTC; CDR3aa: CASSEDRGNYEQYF; j_gene: TRBJ2-7; v_gene: TRBV10-2; abundance: .; d_gene: TRBD1
CDR3nt: TGTGCCTGGGAGCCAGGAGGGGGAAGAAAGGCTTTCTTT; CDR3aa: CAWEPGGGRKAFF; j_gene: TRBJ1-1; v_gene: TRBV30; abundance: many; d_gene: .
CDR3nt: TGCAGTGCCCCTCGGGGGGCTGGAGACTACGAGCAGTACTTC; CDR3aa: CSAPRGAGDYEQYF; j_gene: TRBJ2-7; v_gene: TRBV20-1; abundance: many; d_gene: .
CDR3nt: TGTGCCAGTAGTATAGTTATGGGGGGCAATGAGCAGTTCTTC; CDR3aa: CASSIVMGGNEQFF; j_gene: TRBJ2-1; v_gene: TRBV19; abundance: few; d_gene: .
CDR3nt: TGTGCCAGCAGCGCCCTAGCGGGAGGGCCCGATACGCAGTATTTT; CDR3aa: CASSALAGGPDTQYF; j_gene: TRBJ2-3; v_gene: TRBV9; abundance: .; d_gene: TRBD2
CDR3nt: TGTGCCTCAACCACGACAAGGAACACCGGGGAGCTGTTTTTT; CDR3aa: CASTTTRNTGELFF; j_gene: TRBJ2-2; v_gene: TRBV30; abundance: many; d_gene: .
CDR3nt: TGCAGCGCCCCAGCGGGAGTAAGATACAATGAGCAGTTCTTC; CDR3aa: CSAPAGVRYNEQFF; j_gene: TRBJ2-1; v_gene: TRBV29-1; abundance: many; d_gene: TRBD2
CDR3nt: TGCGCCAGCAGTGAGACAGGCACCTACATGGGAGCTTTCTTT; CDR3aa: CASSETGTYMGAFF; j_gene: TRBJ1-1; v_gene: TRBV10-1; abundance: many; d_gene: .
CDR3nt: TGTGCCAGCAGCTTAGAGGGCGGACCGGTGCCAGATACGCAGTATTTT; CDR3aa: CASSLEGGPVPDTQYF; j_gene: TRBJ2-3; v_gene: TRBV11-2; abundance: many; d_gene: .
CDR3nt: TGTGCCAGCATGAGGGGACAGGGGGCCCTCCACTTT; CDR3aa: CASMRGQGALHF; j_gene: TRBJ1-6; v_gene: TRBV2; abundance: many; d_gene: TRBD1
CDR3nt: TGTGCCAGCAGCTTAGAAATTAGCGGGAGAGGGACAGATACGCAGTATTTT; CDR3aa: CASSLEISGRGTDTQYF; j_gene: TRBJ2-3; v_gene: TRBV11-2; abundance: .; d_gene: TRBD2
CDR3nt: TGCAGTGCTAGGCGGTGGCGTGAAATGTCCCACGAGCAGTACTTC; CDR3aa: CSARRWREMSHEQYF; j_gene: TRBJ2-7; v_gene: TRBV20-1; abundance: many; d_gene: .
CDR3nt: TGTGCCAGCAGCTTAGCCGGGACTCCCAACAATGAGCAGTTCTTC; CDR3aa: CASSLAGTPNNEQFF; j_gene: TRBJ2-1; v_gene: TRBV7-9; abundance: many; d_gene: .
CDR3nt: TGTGCCAGTCAGGGATTTGGGGGGACTGAAGCTTTCTTT; CDR3aa: CASQGFGGTEAFF; j_gene: TRBJ1-1; v_gene: TRBV19; abundance: few; d_gene: .